Listed below are T cell receptor beta chains from one sample, sequenced in a study of Graves' ophthalmopathy and Graves' hyperthyroidism. One entry per CDR3 protein, called by TCRdb with MiXCR from the multiplex PCR reads. The repertoire holds 600,000 to 700,000 distinct CDR3 sequences, with just over 40% as singletons. Sequencing used peripheral blood. Receptors originate from an adult man with Graves' ophthalmopathy. Both conserved end residues are part of each CDR3. Fields, in order: V gene, clone size, J gene, D gene, CDR3 protein, CDR3 DNA. The D gene is left open where the match is weak. Some rows mark clone size as missing; the rest say once, few, many or name a class of expanded clone.

TRBV29-1	many	TRBJ2-7	NA	CSVEGVQGPYEQYF	TGCAGCGTTGAAGGTGTGCAGGGGCCCTACGAGCAGTACTTC
TRBV15	NA	TRBJ2-1	NA	CATSRDQEDAYNEQFF	TGTGCCACCAGCAGAGATCAGGAAGATGCGTACAATGAGCAGTTCTTC
TRBV12-5	few	TRBJ2-7	NA	CASSRGGDEQYF	TGTGCCAGCAGCAGAGGGGGGGACGAGCAGTACTTC
TRBV20-1	few	TRBJ2-7	NA	CSASRDTDGAYEQYF	TGCAGTGCTAGTCGGGACACCGATGGGGCCTACGAGCAGTACTTC
TRBV25-1	NA	TRBJ1-1	NA	CASNLGARGANTEAFF	TGTGCCAGCAACCTGGGGGCGAGGGGGGCGAACACTGAAGCTTTCTTT
TRBV29-1	NA	TRBJ1-4	TRBD1	CSHSSGQGEEKLFF	TGCAGCCATTCCTCGGGACAGGGTGAGGAAAAACTGTTTTTT
TRBV5-5	NA	TRBJ1-1	NA	CASSSGRRAEAFF	TGTGCCAGCAGCTCCGGACGGAGGGCTGAAGCTTTCTTT
TRBV9	few	TRBJ1-2	NA	CASSLARAGSRGYTF	TGTGCCAGCAGCTTGGCCAGGGCAGGGTCTCGTGGCTACACCTTC
TRBV15	many	TRBJ1-2	NA	CATSGRQGHGYTF	TGTGCCACCAGCGGCAGGCAGGGTCATGGCTACACCTTC
TRBV29-1	many	TRBJ1-2	NA	CSVDRNYGYTF	TGCAGCGTGGACCGTAACTATGGCTACACCTTC
TRBV7-2	few	TRBJ2-7	NA	CASRVGGVSYEQYF	TGTGCCAGCAGGGTAGGCGGGGTCTCCTACGAGCAGTACTTC
TRBV20-1	many	TRBJ1-5	NA	CSARVGRGDQPQHF	TGCAGTGCTAGAGTAGGGAGGGGAGATCAGCCCCAGCATTTT
TRBV6-1	NA	TRBJ1-4	NA	CASSYVGPTEKLFF	TGTGCCAGCAGTTACGTGGGACCTACTGAAAAACTGTTTTTT
TRBV7-2	NA	TRBJ1-3	NA	CASSPPVGRPGNTIYF	TGTGCCAGCAGCCCCCCGGTTGGGCGCCCTGGAAACACCATATATTTT
TRBV9	many	TRBJ2-7	NA	CASSGSSDEQYF	TGTGCCAGCAGCGGATCTAGCGACGAGCAGTACTTC
TRBV19	many	TRBJ2-2	NA	CASSPGLTGELFF	TGTGCCAGTAGTCCGGGGTTGACCGGGGAGCTGTTTTTT
TRBV7-2	NA	TRBJ1-4	TRBD1	CASSLGTGNLNEKLFF	TGTGCCAGCAGCTTAGGGACAGGGAATCTTAATGAAAAACTGTTTTTT
TRBV25-1	NA	TRBJ1-1	TRBD1	CASSYRGTGAGQNTEAFF	TGTGCCAGCAGCTATAGAGGGACAGGGGCAGGTCAGAACACTGAAGCTTTCTTT
TRBV19	many	TRBJ1-5	NA	CASSGPGGNQPQHF	TGTGCCAGTAGTGGGCCCGGGGGCAATCAGCCCCAGCATTTT
TRBV7-8	NA	TRBJ1-6	NA	CASSLEAGDNSPLHF	TGTGCCAGCAGCTTAGAGGCAGGGGATAATTCACCCCTCCACTTT
TRBV24-1	NA	TRBJ2-7	NA	CTSARDIFYEQYF	TGTACCAGTGCCCGGGACATCTTCTACGAGCAGTACTTC
TRBV10-3	NA	TRBJ1-1	TRBD1	CAISSGQGEYTEAFF	TGTGCCATCAGCTCGGGACAGGGGGAGTACACTGAAGCTTTCTTT
TRBV10-3	many	TRBJ2-5	NA	CAISESFGTQYF	TGTGCCATCAGTGAGTCTTTCGGGACACAGTACTTC
TRBV11-2	NA	TRBJ1-1	NA	CASSLRGVYTEAFF	TGTGCCAGCAGCTTACGGGGGGTTTACACTGAAGCTTTCTTT
TRBV5-8	NA	TRBJ2-1	TRBD1	CASSSWTGAVNEQFF	TGTGCCAGCAGCTCGTGGACAGGGGCCGTCAATGAGCAGTTCTTC
TRBV5-8	many	TRBJ1-5	NA	CASSLYRQQPQHF	TGTGCCAGCAGCCTCTATCGACAGCAGCCCCAGCATTTT
TRBV9	once	TRBJ2-7	NA	CASSFSGVYEQYF	TGTGCCAGCAGCTTTTCTGGGGTCTACGAGCAGTACTTC
TRBV29-1	NA	TRBJ2-7	TRBD2	CSVFSGNSYEQYF	TGCAGCGTTTTTAGCGGGAACTCCTACGAGCAGTACTTC
TRBV4-2	few	TRBJ1-2	NA	CASSQVSQGNYGYTF	TGTGCCAGCAGCCAAGTCTCGCAGGGAAACTATGGCTACACCTTC
TRBV2	once	TRBJ2-3	NA	CASSGQLIGADTQYF	TGTGCCAGCAGTGGACAGCTAATCGGGGCAGATACGCAGTATTTT
TRBV7-2	once	TRBJ1-6	TRBD1	CASSLGQGSYNSPLHF	TGTGCCAGCAGCTTGGGACAGGGATCCTATAATTCACCCCTCCACTTT
TRBV3-1	few	TRBJ1-1	NA	CASSQGEDTEAFF	TGTGCCAGCAGCCAGGGTGAGGACACTGAAGCTTTCTTT
TRBV19	NA	TRBJ1-5	NA	CASSFRGHPDQPQHF	TGTGCCAGTAGTTTCAGGGGACACCCGGATCAGCCCCAGCATTTT
TRBV25-1	few	TRBJ2-3	TRBD1	CASSRDRGNTDTQYF	TGTGCCAGCAGCCGGGACAGGGGGAACACAGATACGCAGTATTTT
TRBV9	NA	TRBJ1-2	TRBD1	CASSFEGQGNYGYTF	TGTGCCAGCAGTTTTGAGGGACAGGGGAACTATGGCTACACCTTC
TRBV7-6	NA	TRBJ1-2	NA	CASSYSGVGSDYGYTF	TGTGCCAGCAGCTACTCAGGGGTGGGGTCTGATTATGGCTACACCTTC
TRBV6-5	few	TRBJ2-6	NA	CASSATGSGANVLTF	TGTGCCAGCAGTGCTACAGGGTCAGGGGCCAACGTCCTGACTTTC
TRBV18	NA	TRBJ1-2	NA	CASSPGTPSDYGYTF	TGTGCCAGCTCACCAGGGACCCCGTCGGACTATGGCTACACCTTC
TRBV11-2	NA	TRBJ1-5	TRBD1	CASRLQGSQPQHF	TGTGCCAGCAGGCTACAGGGGAGTCAGCCCCAGCATTTT
TRBV20-1	many	TRBJ1-4	NA	CSARWGAGNEKLFF	TGCAGTGCTAGGTGGGGGGCCGGTAATGAAAAACTGTTTTTT
TRBV10-3	NA	TRBJ1-2	NA	CAITGQPNSYTF	TGTGCCATCACAGGACAGCCTAACAGCTACACCTTC
TRBV6-6	NA	TRBJ2-4	TRBD2	CASSYLGSGPKNIQYF	TGTGCCAGCAGTTACCTGGGTAGCGGGCCCAAAAACATTCAGTACTTC
TRBV12-3/TRBV12-4	NA	TRBJ2-7	NA	CASSSGGRNEQYF	TGTGCCAGCAGTTCCGGGGGCAGGAACGAGCAGTACTTC
TRBV4-1	NA	TRBJ1-6	NA	CASSTGSSYNSPLHF	TGCGCCAGCAGTACAGGGAGCTCCTATAATTCACCCCTCCACTTT
TRBV9	NA	TRBJ2-7	NA	CASSADSHGQYF	TGTGCCAGCAGCGCCGACAGCCATGGGCAGTACTTC
TRBV29-1	NA	TRBJ1-1	NA	CSVHRDGYNEAFF	TGCAGCGTGCACCGGGACGGATATAATGAAGCTTTCTTT
TRBV12-3/TRBV12-4	NA	TRBJ2-2	NA	CASSTHGTGELFF	TGTGCCAGCAGTACCCACGGCACCGGGGAGCTGTTTTTT
TRBV25-1	NA	TRBJ1-3	NA	CASSGVDSNTIYF	TGTGCCAGCAGTGGAGTCGACAGCAACACCATATATTTT
TRBV15	many	TRBJ1-4	TRBD1	CATSRDRGTANEKLFF	TGTGCCACCAGCAGAGATAGGGGGACAGCTAATGAAAAACTGTTTTTT
TRBV29-1	NA	TRBJ1-1	NA	CSVVTLGGNTEAFF	TGCAGCGTTGTGACCCTAGGGGGGAACACTGAAGCTTTCTTT
TRBV7-6	many	TRBJ2-7	TRBD2	CARRTSGYAYEQYF	TGTGCCAGACGGACTAGCGGGTATGCCTACGAGCAGTACTTC